Included here is one T cell receptor (beta chain) sequence, with context. The sample comes from a study of PD-L1 blockade in urothelial cancer. Across the whole study: Blood yielded a median of roughly 140,000 T cells per sample.

The time point was: pretreatment peripheral blood. Measured with immunoSEQ multiplex PCR; TCRdb has only the in-frame clones, and not every one. The table shows tens of thousands of clones, with 75% to 90% occurring only once. The specimen was PBMCs, collected around atezolizumab (anti-PD-L1) treatment. The sequence was obtained from a man in his fifties with urothelial cancer.

CDR3 bases: TGTGCCATCAGTGTTGTAGCGGGGGCCGATGAGCAGTTCTTC. This sequence encodes CAISVVAGADEQFF. This sequence joins TRBV10-3 and TRBJ2-1; 9 bases are shared with TRBD2. The CDR3 has 14 amino acids. The V and J ends lost 4 bases and 8 bases, in that order; junction bases with no gene match: 6. Per germline, CDR1 ENHRY and CDR2 SYGVKD.